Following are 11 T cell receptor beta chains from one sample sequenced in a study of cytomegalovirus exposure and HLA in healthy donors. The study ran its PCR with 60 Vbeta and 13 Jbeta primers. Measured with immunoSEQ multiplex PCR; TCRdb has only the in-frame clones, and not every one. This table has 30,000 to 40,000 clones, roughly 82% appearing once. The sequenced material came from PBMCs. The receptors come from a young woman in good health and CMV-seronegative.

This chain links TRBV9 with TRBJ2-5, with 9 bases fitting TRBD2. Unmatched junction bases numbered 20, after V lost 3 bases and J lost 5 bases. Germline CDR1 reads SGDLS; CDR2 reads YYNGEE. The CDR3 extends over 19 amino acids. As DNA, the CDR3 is TGTGCCAGCAGCGCACCGGCGGGCGGGGGGGGCCTATTGGAGGAGACCCAGTACTTC. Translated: CASSAPAGGGGLLEETQYF.

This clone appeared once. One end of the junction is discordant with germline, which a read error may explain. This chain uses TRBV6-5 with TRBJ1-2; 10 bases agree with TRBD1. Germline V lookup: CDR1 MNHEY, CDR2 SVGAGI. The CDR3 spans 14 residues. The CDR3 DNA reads TGTGCCAGCAGGACAGGGGGCTCGGTCTATGGCTACCCCTTC. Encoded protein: CASRTGGSVYGYPF.

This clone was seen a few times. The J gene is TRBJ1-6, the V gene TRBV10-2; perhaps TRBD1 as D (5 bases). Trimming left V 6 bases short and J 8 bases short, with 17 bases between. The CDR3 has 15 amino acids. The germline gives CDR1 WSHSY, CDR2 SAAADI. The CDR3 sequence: CASRDNRMSDSPLHF. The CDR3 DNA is TGCGCCAGCAGGGACAACAGGATGAGTGATTCACCCCTCCACTTT.

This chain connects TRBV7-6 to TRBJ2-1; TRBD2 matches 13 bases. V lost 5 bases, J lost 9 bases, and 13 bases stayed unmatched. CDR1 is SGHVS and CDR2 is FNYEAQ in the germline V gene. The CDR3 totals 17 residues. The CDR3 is CASSHGTSGETSGEQFF. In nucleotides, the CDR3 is TGTGCCAGCAGCCACGGGACTAGCGGGGAAACTAGCGGTGAGCAGTTCTTC.

The DNA of the CDR3 is TGTGCCAGCAGCGATTCCATGGAGGGTGAGCAGTTCTTC. This sequence encodes CASSDSMEGEQFF. The chain couples TRBV7-9 to TRBJ2-1; D might be TRBD2 (6 bases). Germline V lookup: CDR1 SEHNR, CDR2 FQNEAQ (reference sequence). This CDR3 spans 13 amino acids. V was trimmed by 5 bases and J by 9 bases, leaving 14 bases between them.

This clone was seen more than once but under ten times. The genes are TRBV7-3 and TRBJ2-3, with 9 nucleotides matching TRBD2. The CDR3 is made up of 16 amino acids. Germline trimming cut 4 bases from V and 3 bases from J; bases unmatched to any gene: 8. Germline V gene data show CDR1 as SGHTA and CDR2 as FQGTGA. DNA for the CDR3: TGTGCCAGCAGCTCAGCGCGGGGGGGCCTTACAGATACGCAGTATTTT. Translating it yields CASSSARGGLTDTQYF.

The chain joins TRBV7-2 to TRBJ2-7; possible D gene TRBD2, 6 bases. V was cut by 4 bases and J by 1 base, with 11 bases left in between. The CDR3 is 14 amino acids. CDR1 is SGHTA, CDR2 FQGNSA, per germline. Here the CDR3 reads CASSSLAESYEQYF. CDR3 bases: TGTGCCAGCAGCTCCTTAGCGGAGTCCTACGAGCAGTACTTC. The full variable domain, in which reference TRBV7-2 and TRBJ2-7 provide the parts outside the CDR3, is GAGVSQSPSNKVTEKGKDVELRCDPISGHTALYWYRQSLGQGLEFLIYFQGNSAPDKSGLPSDRFSAERTGGSVSTLTIQRTQQEDSAVYLCASSSLAESYEQYFGPGTRLTVT.

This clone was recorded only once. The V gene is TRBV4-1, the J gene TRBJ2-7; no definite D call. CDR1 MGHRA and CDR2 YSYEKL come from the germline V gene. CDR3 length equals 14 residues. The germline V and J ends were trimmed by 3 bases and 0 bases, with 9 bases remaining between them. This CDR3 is CASSHVAGSYEQYF. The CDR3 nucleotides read TGCGCCAGCAGCCATGTTGCCGGCTCCTACGAGCAGTACTTC.

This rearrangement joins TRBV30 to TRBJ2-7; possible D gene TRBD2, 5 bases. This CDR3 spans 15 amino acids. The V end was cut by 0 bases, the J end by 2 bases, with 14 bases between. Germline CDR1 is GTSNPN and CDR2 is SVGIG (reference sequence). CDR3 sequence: CAWSVQVGVAYEQYF. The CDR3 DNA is TGTGCCTGGAGTGTCCAGGTCGGGGTAGCCTACGAGCAGTACTTC. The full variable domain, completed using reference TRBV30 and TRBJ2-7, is SQTIHQWPATLVQPVGSPLSLECTVEGTSNPNLYWYRQAAGRGLQLLFYSVGIGQISSEVPQNLSASRPQDRQFILSSKKLLLSDSGFYLCAWSVQVGVAYEQYFGPGTRLTVT.

CDR3 sequence: CASSTRQGQPQHF. The DNA of the CDR3 is TGTGCCAGCAGCACCAGACAGGGTCAGCCCCAGCATTTT. The chain is built from TRBV7-2 and TRBJ1-5; 7 bases match TRBD1. CDR1 and CDR2 from the germline V gene are SGHTA and FQGNSA. The CDR3 loop spans 13 amino acids. J gave up 6 bases and V 5 bases, and 4 bases lay outside the gene matches.

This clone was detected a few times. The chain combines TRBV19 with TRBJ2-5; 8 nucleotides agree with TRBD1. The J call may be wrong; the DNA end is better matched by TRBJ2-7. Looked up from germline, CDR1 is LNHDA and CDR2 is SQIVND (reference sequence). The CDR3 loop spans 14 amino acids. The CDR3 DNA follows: TGTGCCACCGCTCCTACAGGGGGAATTTACGAGCAGTACTTC. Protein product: CATAPTGGIYEQYF.